The clone carrying this T cell receptor beta chain was seen a few times. Its antigen remains unknown. Germline values: CDR1 SGHAT, CDR2 FQNNGV. V dropped 3 bases and J dropped 5 bases, with 13 bases sitting between them. CDR3 length equals 14 residues. The entry originates in a study of early T cells in non-severe SARS-CoV-2 infection. In the study overall: Chains stayed unpaired after sequencing of bulk RNA from unsorted whole blood. Broader study findings: Sequences matched to VDJdb favored anti-spike CD8 responses, while private and CD4 specificities were missed.

As part of library construction, unique molecular identifiers were attached to individual cDNA molecules. TCRdb ran MiXCR on the 5' RACE reads and lists one entry per CDR3 protein. This table holds roughly 45,000 distinct CDR3 sequences, 6% to 8% found once. Sample: whole blood, taken at baseline. The clonotype comes from an adult who was a healthcare worker with PCR-confirmed SARS-CoV-2 infection or an uninfected control (not recorded which). The chain carries TRBV11-2 and TRBJ1-2; possible D gene TRBD1, 6 bases. The chain's CDR3 is CASSFGQSPYGYTF. The CDR3 DNA reads TGTGCCAGCAGCTTTGGACAGTCACCTTATGGCTACACCTTC.